This TCR beta chain was sequenced during a study of radiation and T cells in renal cell carcinoma (dated by TCRdb to between 2020 and 2021). At the level of the whole study: Samples came from a clinical trial, in which primary renal cell carcinomas received 15 Gy stereotactic body radiation therapy followed by nephrectomy 4 weeks later. In total, 50 to 60 samples, comprising 25 or so tumors and approximately 27 peripheral blood samples, were subjected to TCR beta sequencing. Across all 50 or so samples, under 5 million unique CDR3 nucleotide sequences, encoding 2,658,974 unique CDR3 amino acid sequences, were identified.

Per the germline V gene (reference sequence), SGHNT is the CDR1 and YYREEE is the CDR2. The CDR3 starts with the cysteine, ends with the phenylalanine, and has 13 residues. The read is trimmed to its CDR3 DNA, 39 bases read in frame from base 1. Trimming takes 2 bases off V and 5 bases off J; junction bases not matched to a gene: 1. Broader findings and caveats from the paper: The single-armed trial design could not address effects of radiation dose or scheduling on the TCR repertoire. Tracking of blood repertoire dynamics stopped at three to five weeks after treatment, with no follow-up past that point. Because pretreatment tumor biopsies were not available, the baseline intratumoral presence of clonotypes could not be determined. In blood, the top tumor clonotypes increased from baseline to 2 weeks after radiation and then shrank by 4 weeks, which suggests a temporary expansion of tumor-resident clones.

Interpreted using the paper, the time point label stands for: blood 2 weeks post-SBRT. The treatment or condition tag for this specimen amounts to: 15 Gy SBRT to primary tumor, nephrectomy 4 weeks later. Serial peripheral blood from radiation-treated patients was sampled at baseline, 2 weeks and 4 weeks after SBRT to track tumor-enriched clonotypes. Renal cell carcinoma with clear cell pathology was present in all patients. The QIAamp DNA Blood Mini Kit (Qiagen) was used to prepare genomic DNA for TCR sequencing. The analyses included only samples that passed all quality control checks. TCR beta libraries were generated from genomic DNA with the immunoSEQ kit, following the manufacturer's recommendations. To prepare the libraries, a first multiplex PCR with proprietary primers was run, followed by a second PCR that added unique barcodes, and a bead cleanup was done after each round. A kit-provided positive control reaction and a negative control reaction were included in every sample batch. The final libraries were assessed on an Agilent 4200 TapeStation D1000 ScreenTape, pooled by volume, and quantified by qPCR. Sequencing ran on an Illumina NextSeq500 with a MidOutput 150-cycle cartridge, using 156 Read1 and 15 Index1 cycles with kit custom primers. The pooled library was loaded at about 1 pM, with a roughly 20% PhiX control spiked in. On the study's bioinformatics: Vendor-processed data were analyzed in R, with a clonotype defined as all T cells sharing the same CDR3 nucleotide sequence. For clone abundance analyses, frequencies were normalized to the 10,000 most abundant clones in each sample. Public T cell clones, which averaged fewer than five per sample, were excluded before analysis. An abundance difference of at least 32-fold between compartments was the criterion for calling clonotypes tumor-enriched or baseline blood-enriched. Clonotypes expanded or contracted between blood time points were identified with a beta-binomial differential abundance model. Tumor-blood repertoire similarity was measured with the Baroni-Urbani and Buser coefficient, and groups were compared using two-tailed Wilcoxon tests in R. Held by TCRdb, this immuneACCESS table contains in-frame sequences only and omits some clones. Under half of the omission traces to an unresolved V gene where checked; the cause of the rest is unknown. The DNA was the basis for D and trimming; V, J and clone size are from that table. In this sample the table shows roughly 78,000 clones, 82% of which occur a single time. The ten largest make up approximately 6.4% of the sample.

About this clone: Its antigen specificity is not known. Base qualities were left out, and no much larger clone turns up one base away.

Recombination linked TRBV5-4 to TRBJ2-7, and 10 junction bases match TRBD1. The source material was blood, sampled from a patient whose treatment included radiotherapy and nephrectomy. This sequence was found in a man in his fifties or sixties with renal cell carcinoma. The CDR3 here reads CASSFGQGDEQYF. The nucleotide sequence reads TGTGCCAGCAGCTTCGGACAGGGGGACGAGCAGTACTTC.